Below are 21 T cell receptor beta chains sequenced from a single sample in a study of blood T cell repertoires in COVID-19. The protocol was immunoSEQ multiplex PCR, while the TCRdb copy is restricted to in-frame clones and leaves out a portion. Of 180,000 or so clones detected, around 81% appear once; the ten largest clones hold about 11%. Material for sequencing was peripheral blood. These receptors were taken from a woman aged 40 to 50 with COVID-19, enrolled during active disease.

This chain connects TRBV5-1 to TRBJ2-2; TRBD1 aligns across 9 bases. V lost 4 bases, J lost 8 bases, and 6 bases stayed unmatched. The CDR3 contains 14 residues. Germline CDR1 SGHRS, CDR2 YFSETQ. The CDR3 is CASSNQQGAGELFF. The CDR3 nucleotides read TGCGCCAGCAGCAACCAACAGGGGGCTGGGGAGCTGTTTTTT.

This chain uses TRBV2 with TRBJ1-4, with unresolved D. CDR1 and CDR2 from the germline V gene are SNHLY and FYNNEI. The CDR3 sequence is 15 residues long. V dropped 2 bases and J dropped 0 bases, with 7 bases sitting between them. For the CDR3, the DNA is TGTGCCAGCAGTGAAAGTGCAGCAACTAATGAAAAACTGTTTTTT. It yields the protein CASSESAATNEKLFF.

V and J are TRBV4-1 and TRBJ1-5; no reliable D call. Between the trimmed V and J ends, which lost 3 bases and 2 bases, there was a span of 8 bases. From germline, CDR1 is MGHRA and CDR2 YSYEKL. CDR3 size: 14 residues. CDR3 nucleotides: TGCGCCAGCAGCCACCGGGTGGGCAATCAGCCCCAGCATTTT. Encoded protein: CASSHRVGNQPQHF.

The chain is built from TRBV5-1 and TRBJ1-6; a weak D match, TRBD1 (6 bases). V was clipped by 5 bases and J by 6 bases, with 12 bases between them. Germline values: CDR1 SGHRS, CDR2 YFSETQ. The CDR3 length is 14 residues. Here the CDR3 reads CASSPDSPNSPLHF. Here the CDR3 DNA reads TGCGCCAGCAGTCCGGACAGTCCTAATTCACCCCTCCACTTT.

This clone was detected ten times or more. This chain's CDR3 is CASSIDDMAPQHF. The CDR3 nucleotides read TGTGCCAGTAGTATAGACGACATGGCGCCCCAGCATTTT. The chain combines TRBV19 with TRBJ1-5; unclear D gene. Deletions cut 0 bases from V and 9 bases from J, with 9 bases between. The germline V gene encodes CDR1 LNHDA and CDR2 SQIVND (reference sequence). CDR3 length: 13 amino acids.

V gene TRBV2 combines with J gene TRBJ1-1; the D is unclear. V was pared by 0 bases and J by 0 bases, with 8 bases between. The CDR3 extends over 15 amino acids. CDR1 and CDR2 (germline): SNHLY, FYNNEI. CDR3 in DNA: TGTGCCAGCAGTGAAGCTAACGGGGTGAACACTGAAGCTTTCTTT. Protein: CASSEANGVNTEAFF.

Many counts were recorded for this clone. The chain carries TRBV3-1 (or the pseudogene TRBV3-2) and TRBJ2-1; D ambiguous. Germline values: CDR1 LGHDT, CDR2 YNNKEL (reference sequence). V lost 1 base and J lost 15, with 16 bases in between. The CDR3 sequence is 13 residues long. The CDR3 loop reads CASSQGLVDHLFF. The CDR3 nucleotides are TGTGCCAGCAGCCAAGGGCTAGTGGATCATCTGTTCTTC.

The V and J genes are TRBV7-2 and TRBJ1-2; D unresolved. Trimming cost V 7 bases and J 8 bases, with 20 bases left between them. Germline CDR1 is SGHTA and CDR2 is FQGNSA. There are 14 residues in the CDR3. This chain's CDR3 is CASTPGPGLRGYTF. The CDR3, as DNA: TGTGCCAGCACCCCCGGTCCAGGTTTGAGAGGCTACACCTTC. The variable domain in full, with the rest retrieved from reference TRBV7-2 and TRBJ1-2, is GAGVSQSPSNKVTEKGKDVELRCDPISGHTALYWYRQSLGQGLEFLIYFQGNSAPDKSGLPSDRFSAERTGGSVSTLTIQRTQQEDSAVYLCASTPGPGLRGYTFGSGTRLTVV.

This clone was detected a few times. The CDR3 nucleotides read TGTGCCAGCAGCTTAGGACACAGGGGCACAGATACGCAGTATTTT. Amino acid sequence: CASSLGHRGTDTQYF. This chain links TRBV11-2 with TRBJ2-3; D is possibly TRBD1 (6 bases). This CDR3 region has 15 residues. CDR1 and CDR2 from the germline V gene are SGHAT and FQNNGV. The V end lost 1 base, the J end lost 1 base, and 9 bases lay between the germline ends.

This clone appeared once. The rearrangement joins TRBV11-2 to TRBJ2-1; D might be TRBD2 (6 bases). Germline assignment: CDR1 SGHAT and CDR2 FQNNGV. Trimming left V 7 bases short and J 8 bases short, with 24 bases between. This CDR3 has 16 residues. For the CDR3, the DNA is TGTGCCAGCACTGGGGGGTGGGGCAGGGAGTATGATGAGCAGTTCTTC. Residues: CASTGGWGREYDEQFF.

CDR3 in amino acids: CASRGLAGVLVGELFF. In nucleotides, the CDR3 is TGTGCCAGCAGGGGACTAGCGGGAGTCTTGGTCGGGGAGCTGTTTTTT. The rearrangement joins TRBV7-2 to TRBJ2-2, with 14 bases identical to TRBD2. Germline V gene data show CDR1 as SGHTA and CDR2 as FQGNSA. V lost 6 bases and J lost 7; bases outside the gene matches: 7. The CDR3 totals 16 residues.

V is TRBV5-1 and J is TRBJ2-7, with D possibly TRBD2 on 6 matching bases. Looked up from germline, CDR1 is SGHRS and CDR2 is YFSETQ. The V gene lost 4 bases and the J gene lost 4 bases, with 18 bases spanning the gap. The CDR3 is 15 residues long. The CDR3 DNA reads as TGCGCCAGCAGCCCTGGTCCTAGCGCCTTATACGAGCAGTACTTC. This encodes CASSPGPSALYEQYF.

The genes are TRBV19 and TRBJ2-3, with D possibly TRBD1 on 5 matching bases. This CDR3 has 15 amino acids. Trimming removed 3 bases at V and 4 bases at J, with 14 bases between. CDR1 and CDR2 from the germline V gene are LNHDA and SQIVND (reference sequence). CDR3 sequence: CASSIIQGSPDTQYF. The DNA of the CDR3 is TGTGCCAGTAGTATTATTCAGGGTTCTCCAGATACGCAGTATTTT.

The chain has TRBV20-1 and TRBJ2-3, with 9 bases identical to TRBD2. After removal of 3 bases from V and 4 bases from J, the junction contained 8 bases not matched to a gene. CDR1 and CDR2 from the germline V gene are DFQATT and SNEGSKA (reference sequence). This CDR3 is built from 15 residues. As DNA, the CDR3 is TGCAGTGCTAGTTCGGCGGGGGGGAGGGCAGATACGCAGTATTTT. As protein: CSASSAGGRADTQYF.

The CDR3 is CAIPSGSSTGELFF. The CDR3 DNA reads as TGTGCCATCCCGAGCGGGAGCAGCACCGGGGAGCTGTTTTTT. This chain uses TRBV7-8 with TRBJ2-2; 8 positions agree with TRBD2. Trimming at V came to 10 bases and at J to 4 bases, leaving 8 bases not matched to a gene. Germline CDR1 and CDR2: SGHVS and FQNEAQ. The CDR3 loop spans 14 amino acids.

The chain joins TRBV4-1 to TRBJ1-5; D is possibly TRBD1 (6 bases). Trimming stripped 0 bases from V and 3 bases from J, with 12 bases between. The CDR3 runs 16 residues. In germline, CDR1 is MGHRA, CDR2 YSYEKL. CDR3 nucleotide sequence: TGCGCCAGCAGCCAAGAGAGACAGGCCCTCAATCAGCCCCAGCATTTT. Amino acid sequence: CASSQERQALNQPQHF.

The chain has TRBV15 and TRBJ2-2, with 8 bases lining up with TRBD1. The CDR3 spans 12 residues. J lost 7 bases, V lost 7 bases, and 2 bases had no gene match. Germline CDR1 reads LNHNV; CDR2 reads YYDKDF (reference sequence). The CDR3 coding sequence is TGTGCCACCACGACAGGGGACGGGGAGCTGTTTTTT. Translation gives CATTTGDGELFF.

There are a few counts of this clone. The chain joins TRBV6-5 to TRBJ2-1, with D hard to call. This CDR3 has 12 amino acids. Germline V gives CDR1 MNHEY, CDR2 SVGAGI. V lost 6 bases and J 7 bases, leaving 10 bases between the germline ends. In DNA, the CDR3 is TGTGCCAGCAGCGACCCTAGGAATGAGCAGTTCTTC. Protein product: CASSDPRNEQFF.

The CDR3 bases are TGTGCCTGGTGCTTAACAGGGGGCTATGGCTACACCTTC. Its protein product is CAWCLTGGYGYTF. The genes are TRBV30 and TRBJ1-2; 8 nucleotides line up with TRBD1. The CDR3 extends over 13 amino acids. Germline-derived CDR1 and CDR2 are GTSNPN and SVGIG (reference sequence). The V segment lost 5 bases and the J segment 4 bases; nucleotides outside the gene matches: 6. The full variable domain, completed using reference TRBV30 and TRBJ1-2, is SQTIHQWPATLVQPVGSPLSLECTVEGTSNPNLYWYRQAAGRGLQLLFYSVGIGQISSEVPQNLSASRPQDRQFILSSKKLLLSDSGFYLCAWCLTGGYGYTFGSGTRLTVV.

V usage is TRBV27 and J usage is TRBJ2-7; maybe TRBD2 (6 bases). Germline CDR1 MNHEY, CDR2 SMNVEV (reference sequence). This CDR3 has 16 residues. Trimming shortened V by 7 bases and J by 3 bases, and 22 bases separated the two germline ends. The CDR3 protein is CASKTHSGLARYEQYF. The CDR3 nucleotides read TGTGCCAGCAAGACTCACTCGGGACTTGCGCGCTACGAGCAGTACTTC.

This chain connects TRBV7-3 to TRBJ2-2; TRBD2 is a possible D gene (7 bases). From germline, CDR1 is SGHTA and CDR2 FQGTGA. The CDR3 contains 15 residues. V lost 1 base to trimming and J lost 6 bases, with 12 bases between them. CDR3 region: CASSLNGGLAGELFF. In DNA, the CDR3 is TGTGCCAGCAGCTTAAACGGGGGGCTCGCCGGGGAGCTGTTTTTT.